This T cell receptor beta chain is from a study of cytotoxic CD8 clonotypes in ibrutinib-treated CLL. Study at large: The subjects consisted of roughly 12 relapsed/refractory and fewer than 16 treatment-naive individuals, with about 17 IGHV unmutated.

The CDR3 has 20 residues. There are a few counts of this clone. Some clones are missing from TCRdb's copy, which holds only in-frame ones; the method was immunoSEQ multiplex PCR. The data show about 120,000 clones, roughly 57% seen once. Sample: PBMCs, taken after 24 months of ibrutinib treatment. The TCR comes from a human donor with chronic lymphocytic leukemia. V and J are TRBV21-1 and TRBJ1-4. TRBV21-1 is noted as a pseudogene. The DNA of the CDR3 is TGTGCCAGCAGCAAAGGAAGATCTAAAGGACCCCAAGCAGCTAATGAAAAACTGTTTTTT. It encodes CASSKGRSKGPQAANEKLFF.